The 26 T cell receptor beta chains given below trace back to one sample, sequenced in a study of CD8 T cells in ankylosing spondylitis. Study observations and caveats: A TCR beta motif made of fewer than ten highly homologous variants seemed typical of ankylosing spondylitis blood.

TCRdb re-called the 5' RACE reads through MiXCR, storing one row per CDR3 protein. The table records almost 400,000 distinct CDR3 sequences, approximately 20% of them present only once. Which antigens these TCRs recognize remains unknown. Sequencing was carried out using blood, either unsorted or a sorted T cell fraction (not recorded which). The receptors come from a male donor with ankylosing spondylitis.

This clonotype was found a few times. V is TRBV5-1 and J is TRBJ1-1; D unclear. Germline V gives CDR1 SGHRS, CDR2 YFSETQ. CDR3 length: 13 amino acids. Trimming left V 5 bases short and J 0 bases short, with 8 bases between. The DNA of the CDR3 is TGCGCCAGCAGGGAGAATTTGAACACTGAAGCTTTCTTT. Protein: CASRENLNTEAFF.

Many counts were recorded for this clonotype. This chain links TRBV5-1 with TRBJ2-3; 9 positions match TRBD2. The CDR3 has 15 residues. Looked up from germline, CDR1 is SGHRS and CDR2 is YFSETQ. Trimming at V came to 4 bases and at J to 0 bases, leaving 3 bases not matched to a gene. The CDR3 sequence is CASSPTSGSTDTQYF. The CDR3 DNA follows: TGCGCCAGCAGCCCAACTAGCGGGAGCACAGATACGCAGTATTTT.

This chain joins TRBV7-2 and TRBJ1-2; D is ambiguous. Germline loops: CDR1 SGHTA, CDR2 FQGNSA. The CDR3 length is 11 residues. The germline V and J ends were trimmed by 1 base and 4 bases, with 1 base remaining between them. The CDR3 DNA follows: TGTGCCAGCAGCTTAGTCTATGGCTACACCTTC. Translating it yields CASSLVYGYTF.

This clonotype was seen once. The chain combines TRBV19 with TRBJ2-7; D uncertain. This CDR3 contains 14 residues. Germline V lookup: CDR1 LNHDA, CDR2 SQIVND (reference sequence). V shed 4 bases and J shed 5 bases, with 15 bases lying between them. The CDR3 protein is CASSTNGDTNEQYF. The DNA for the CDR3 is TGTGCCAGTAGTACGAATGGTGACACCAACGAGCAGTACTTC.

This clonotype was seen many times. CDR3 sequence reads: CASSLAANQPQHF. CDR3 bases: TGTGCCAGCAGTTTGGCGGCTAATCAGCCCCAGCATTTT. The chain is built from TRBV12-3 or TRBV12-4 and TRBJ1-5; no reliable D call. Trimming cost V 3 bases and J 4 bases, with 7 bases left between them. The CDR3 is 13 amino acids.

The V gene is TRBV12-3 or TRBV12-4, the J gene TRBJ2-1; the match to TRBD2 covers 8 bases. V gave up 2 bases and J gave up 5 bases; unmatched junction bases: 11. There are 17 residues in the CDR3. The CDR3 DNA reads TGTGCCAGCAGTTTATTTCGATCTAGCGGGCCCCACAATGAGCAGTTCTTC. Its translation: CASSLFRSSGPHNEQFF.

The chain couples TRBV9 to TRBJ2-3; D ambiguous. The CDR3 is made up of 14 amino acids. Trimming left V 1 base short and J 4 bases short, with 10 bases between. Germline assignment: CDR1 SGDLS and CDR2 YYNGEE. In DNA, the CDR3 is TGTGCCAGCAGCGTAACCCCCGACCCAGATACGCAGTATTTT. It encodes CASSVTPDPDTQYF.

This clonotype was observed a few times. The chain links TRBV29-1 to TRBJ2-7; D is possibly TRBD1 or TRBD2 (5 bases each). V was cut by 7 bases and J by 2 bases, with 21 bases left in between. This CDR3 spans 15 amino acids. Looked up from germline, CDR1 is SQVTM and CDR2 is ANQGSEA. The CDR3 sequence is CSALPGAGNPYEQYF. DNA for the CDR3: TGCAGCGCCCTGCCCGGGGCAGGGAACCCCTACGAGCAGTACTTC.

This clonotype turned up a few times. The chain links TRBV20-1 to TRBJ2-5; D is unclear. The V gene's germline CDR1 is DFQATT and CDR2 SNEGSKA (reference sequence). CDR3 size: 14 residues. Trimming left V 2 bases short and J 1 base short, with 11 bases between. This CDR3 is CSARSGQFQETQYF. As DNA, the CDR3 is TGCAGTGCTAGATCTGGTCAATTCCAAGAGACCCAGTACTTC.

The chain employs TRBV2 and TRBJ2-5; TRBD1 matches at 7 bases. V lost 7 bases to trimming and J lost 5 bases; unmatched junction nucleotides: 16. Germline assignment: CDR1 SNHLY and CDR2 FYNNEI. This CDR3 has 16 residues. The DNA of the CDR3 is TGTGCCAGCAAGCCAACCTTCCAGGGGGTAAAGGAGACCCAGTACTTC. This sequence encodes CASKPTFQGVKETQYF. The whole variable domain, filled in from reference TRBV2 and TRBJ2-5, reads EPEVTQTPSHQVTQMGQEVILRCVPISNHLYFYWYRQILGQKVEFLVSFYNNEISEKSEIFDDQFSVERPDGSNFTLKIRSTKLEDSAMYFCASKPTFQGVKETQYFGPGTRLLVL.

The V and J genes are TRBV3-1 and TRBJ2-1; no clear D gene. Per the germline V gene, CDR1 is LGHDT and CDR2 is YNNKEL (reference sequence). Trimming stripped 1 base from V and 6 bases from J, with 10 bases between. There are 14 residues in the CDR3. CDR3 loop: CASSQADVSNEQFF. CDR3 nucleotide sequence: TGTGCCAGCAGCCAAGCAGATGTAAGCAATGAGCAGTTCTTC.

A few counts support this clonotype. The chain carries TRBV15 and TRBJ2-1; D perhaps matches TRBD1 (7 bases). This CDR3 spans 13 amino acids. Per the germline V gene, CDR1 is LNHNV and CDR2 is YYDKDF (reference sequence). V dropped 8 bases and J dropped 2 bases, with 10 bases sitting between them. The CDR3 bases are TGTGCCACCGGAGGGGGCGCCTACAATGAGCAGTTCTTC. This gives the protein CATGGGAYNEQFF.

This clonotype was recorded many times. This chain uses TRBV4-2 with TRBJ1-4; maybe TRBD1 (5 bases). Trimming shortened V by 1 base and J by 4 bases, and 10 bases separated the two germline ends. Germline CDR1 reads LGHNA; CDR2 reads YNFKEQ. CDR3 length: 15 residues. The CDR3 loop reads CASSQAGLGNEKLFF. The DNA of the CDR3 is TGTGCCAGCAGCCAAGCGGGGCTCGGTAATGAAAAACTGTTTTTT.

This clonotype showed up just once. This chain connects TRBV5-1 to TRBJ2-5; 10 bases align to TRBD2. J gave up 5 bases and V 4 bases, and 5 bases lay outside the gene matches. Germline V gene lookup returns CDR1 SGHRS and CDR2 YFSETQ. The length of the CDR3 is 14 residues. CDR3 sequence: CASSLLTSGETQYF. DNA of the CDR3: TGCGCCAGCAGCCTGCTGACTAGCGGGGAGACCCAGTACTTC.

The chain uses TRBV20-1 and TRBJ2-7; 9 positions match TRBD2. CDR1 DFQATT and CDR2 SNEGSKA come from the germline V gene (reference sequence). Unmatched junction bases numbered 7, after V lost 3 bases and J lost 4 bases. This CDR3 is 14 amino acids long. DNA of the CDR3: TGCAGTGCTAGCCTCCCGGCGGGGGGGTACGAGCAGTACTTC. Translation: CSASLPAGGYEQYF.

This clonotype came up a few times. This chain uses TRBV20-1 with TRBJ2-3; 7 bases match TRBD2. The germline CDR1 and CDR2 sequences are DFQATT and SNEGSKA (reference sequence). The J segment lost 9 bases and the V segment lost 4 bases, leaving 16 bases of the junction unmatched. The CDR3 has 15 amino acids. CDR3 residues: CSATSASGLPGTQYF. In DNA form, the CDR3 reads TGCAGTGCTACCTCGGCTAGCGGCCTCCCAGGGACGCAGTATTTT.

This clonotype showed up just a few times. CDR3 sequence (DNA): TGCAGCGTTCTCCGAGGGACAGGGCCTTACAATGAGCAGTTCTTC. Encoded protein: CSVLRGTGPYNEQFF. The V gene is TRBV29-1, the J gene TRBJ2-1, with 9 bases matching TRBD1. This CDR3 comprises 15 residues. Germline trimming cut 5 bases from V and 4 bases from J; bases unmatched to any gene: 9. The germline gives CDR1 SQVTM, CDR2 ANQGSEA.

This clonotype was picked up a small number of times. The V call is TRBV9, the J call TRBJ2-7; 8 bases are shared with TRBD1. The J segment lost 0 bases and the V segment lost 0 bases, leaving 5 bases of the junction unmatched. This CDR3 contains 16 residues. The V gene's germline CDR1 is SGDLS and CDR2 YYNGEE. The CDR3 DNA follows: TGTGCCAGCAGCGTAGCAAGCCAGGGGGCCTCCTACGAGCAGTACTTC. Amino acids: CASSVASQGASYEQYF.

The CDR3 here is CARAGLTGNEQFF. CDR3 nucleotides: TGTGCCAGAGCGGGTCTGACTGGGAATGAGCAGTTCTTC. This chain connects TRBV7-9 to TRBJ2-1; D is possibly TRBD2 (6 bases). The V end was cut by 9 bases, the J end by 7 bases, with 16 bases between. Germline V gene sequence: CDR1 SEHNR, CDR2 FQNEAQ (reference sequence). This CDR3 region has 13 residues.

This clonotype was seen more than once but under ten times. This rearrangement joins TRBV28 to TRBJ1-1, with D possibly being TRBD1 (5 bases). The CDR3 has 15 amino acids. CDR1 is MDHEN and CDR2 is SYDVKM in the germline V gene. V dropped 8 bases and J dropped 0 bases, with 16 bases sitting between them. CDR3 sequence (DNA): TGTGCCAGCCGCAAGGGACGGAGGATGAACACTGAAGCTTTCTTT. This translates into CASRKGRRMNTEAFF.

The rearrangement joins TRBV11-2 to TRBJ2-7, with unresolved D. Trimming stripped 1 base from V and 2 bases from J, with 9 bases between. The length of the CDR3 is 14 residues. The germline gives CDR1 SGHAT, CDR2 FQNNGV. CDR3 DNA sequence: TGTGCCAGCAGCTTAGTTTCACCAACCTACGAGCAGTACTTC. Translation gives CASSLVSPTYEQYF.

CDR3 loop: CASGGENDGSPLHF. CDR3 DNA sequence: TGTGCCAGCGGGGGGGAGAACGATGGCTCACCCCTCCACTTT. The chain couples TRBV7-6 to TRBJ1-6; perhaps TRBD1 as D (5 bases). This CDR3 comprises 14 residues. The germline V gene encodes CDR1 SGHVS and CDR2 FNYEAQ. The V gene lost 8 bases and the J gene lost 10 bases, with 18 bases spanning the gap.

V and J are TRBV3-1 and TRBJ1-5, with 9 bases aligning to TRBD1. The CDR3 totals 16 residues. J lost 7 bases, V lost 4 bases, and 11 bases had no gene match. Germline CDR1 and CDR2: LGHDT and YNNKEL (reference sequence). CDR3 residues: CASSRDLTGGGQPQHF. The CDR3 coding sequence is TGTGCCAGCAGCCGAGACCTAACAGGGGGCGGACAGCCCCAGCATTTT.

The rearrangement joins TRBV20-1 to TRBJ2-1; 13 positions match TRBD2. Trimming at V came to 4 bases and at J to 8 bases, leaving 8 bases not matched to a gene. Germline lookup yields CDR1 DFQATT and CDR2 SNEGSKA (reference sequence). This CDR3 spans 15 amino acids. The CDR3 sequence: CSANGRTSGSYEQFF. The CDR3 DNA follows: TGCAGTGCTAACGGTAGGACTAGCGGGAGTTATGAGCAGTTCTTC.

The chain is built from TRBV6-5 and TRBJ1-6; possible D gene TRBD1, 6 bases. Deletions cut 4 bases from V and 5 bases from J, with 12 bases between. The CDR3 has 15 amino acids. The germline gives CDR1 MNHEY, CDR2 SVGAGI. The CDR3 DNA follows: TGTGCCAGCAGTTCTGACAGGAGCAATAATTCACCCCTCCACTTT. It specifies CASSSDRSNNSPLHF.

This clonotype was detected once. CDR3: CASTPDGPYEQYF. In nucleotides, the CDR3 is TGTGCCAGCACCCCCGACGGCCCCTACGAGCAGTACTTC. J is TRBJ2-7 and V is TRBV12-3 or TRBV12-4; no reliable D call. The CDR3 extends over 13 amino acids. Trimming left V 7 bases short and J 2 bases short, with 12 bases between.